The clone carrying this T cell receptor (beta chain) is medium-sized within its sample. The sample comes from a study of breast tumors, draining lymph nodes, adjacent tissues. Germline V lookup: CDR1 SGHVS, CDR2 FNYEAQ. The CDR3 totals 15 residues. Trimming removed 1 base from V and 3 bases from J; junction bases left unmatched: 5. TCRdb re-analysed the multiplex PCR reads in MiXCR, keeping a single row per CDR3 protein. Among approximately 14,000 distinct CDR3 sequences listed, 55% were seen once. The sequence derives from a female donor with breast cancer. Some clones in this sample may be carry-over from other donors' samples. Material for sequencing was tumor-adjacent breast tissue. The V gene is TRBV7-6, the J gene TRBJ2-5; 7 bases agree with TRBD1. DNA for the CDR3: TGTGCCAGCAGCTTAGATCGGACAGGCGAAGAGACCCAGTACTTC. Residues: CASSLDRTGEETQYF.